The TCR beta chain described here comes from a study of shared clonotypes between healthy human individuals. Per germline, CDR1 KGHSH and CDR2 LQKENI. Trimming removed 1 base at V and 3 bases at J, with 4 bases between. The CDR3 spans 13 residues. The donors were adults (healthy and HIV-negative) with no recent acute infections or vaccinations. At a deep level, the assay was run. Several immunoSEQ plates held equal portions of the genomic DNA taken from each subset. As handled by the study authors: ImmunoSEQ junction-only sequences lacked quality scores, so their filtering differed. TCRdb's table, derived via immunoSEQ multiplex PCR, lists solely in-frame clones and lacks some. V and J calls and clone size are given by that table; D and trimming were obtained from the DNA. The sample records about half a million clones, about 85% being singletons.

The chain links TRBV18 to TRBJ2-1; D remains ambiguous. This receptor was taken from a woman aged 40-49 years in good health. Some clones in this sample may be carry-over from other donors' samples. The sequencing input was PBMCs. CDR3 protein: CASSPRDYNEQFF. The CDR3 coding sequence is TGTGCCAGCTCACCACGAGACTACAATGAGCAGTTCTTC.